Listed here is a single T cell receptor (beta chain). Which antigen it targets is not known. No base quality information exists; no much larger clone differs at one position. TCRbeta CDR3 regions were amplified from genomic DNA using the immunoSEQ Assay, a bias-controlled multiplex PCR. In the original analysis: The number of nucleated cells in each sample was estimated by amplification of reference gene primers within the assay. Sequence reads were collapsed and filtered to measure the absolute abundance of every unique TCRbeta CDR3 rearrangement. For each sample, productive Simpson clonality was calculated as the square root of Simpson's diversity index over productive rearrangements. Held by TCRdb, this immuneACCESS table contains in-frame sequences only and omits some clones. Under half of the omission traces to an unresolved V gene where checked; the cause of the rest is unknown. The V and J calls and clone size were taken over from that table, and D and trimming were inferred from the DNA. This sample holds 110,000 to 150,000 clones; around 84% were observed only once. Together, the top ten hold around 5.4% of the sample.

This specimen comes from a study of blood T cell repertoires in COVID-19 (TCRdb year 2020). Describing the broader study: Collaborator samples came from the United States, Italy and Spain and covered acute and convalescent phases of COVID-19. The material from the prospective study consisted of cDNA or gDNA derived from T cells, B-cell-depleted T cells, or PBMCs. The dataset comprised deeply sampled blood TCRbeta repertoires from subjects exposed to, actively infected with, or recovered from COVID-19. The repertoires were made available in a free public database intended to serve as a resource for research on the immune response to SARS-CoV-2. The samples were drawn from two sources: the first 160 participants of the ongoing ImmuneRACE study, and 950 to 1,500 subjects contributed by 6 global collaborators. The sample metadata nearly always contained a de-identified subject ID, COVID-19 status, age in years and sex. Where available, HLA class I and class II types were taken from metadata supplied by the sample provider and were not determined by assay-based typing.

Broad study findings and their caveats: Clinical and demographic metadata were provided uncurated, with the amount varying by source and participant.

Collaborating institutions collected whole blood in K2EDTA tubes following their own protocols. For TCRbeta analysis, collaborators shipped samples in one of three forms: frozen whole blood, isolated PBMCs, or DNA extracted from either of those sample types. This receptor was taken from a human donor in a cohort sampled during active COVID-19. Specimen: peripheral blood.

The CDR3 amino acid sequence is: CSVGRGIHEQYF. The DNA sequence is given as TGCAGCGTTGGTCGGGGTATCCACGAGCAGTACTTC. This sequence uses TRBV29-1 and TRBJ2-7; perhaps TRBD2 is the D gene, with 5 bases matching. CDR1 is given as SQVTM and CDR2 as ANQGSEA, both from the germline V gene. Cut back by 4 bases and 5 bases, the V and J ends lie 12 bases apart. The CDR3 runs 12 residues from the cysteine to the phenylalanine. The read is trimmed to its CDR3 DNA, 36 bases read in frame from base 1.